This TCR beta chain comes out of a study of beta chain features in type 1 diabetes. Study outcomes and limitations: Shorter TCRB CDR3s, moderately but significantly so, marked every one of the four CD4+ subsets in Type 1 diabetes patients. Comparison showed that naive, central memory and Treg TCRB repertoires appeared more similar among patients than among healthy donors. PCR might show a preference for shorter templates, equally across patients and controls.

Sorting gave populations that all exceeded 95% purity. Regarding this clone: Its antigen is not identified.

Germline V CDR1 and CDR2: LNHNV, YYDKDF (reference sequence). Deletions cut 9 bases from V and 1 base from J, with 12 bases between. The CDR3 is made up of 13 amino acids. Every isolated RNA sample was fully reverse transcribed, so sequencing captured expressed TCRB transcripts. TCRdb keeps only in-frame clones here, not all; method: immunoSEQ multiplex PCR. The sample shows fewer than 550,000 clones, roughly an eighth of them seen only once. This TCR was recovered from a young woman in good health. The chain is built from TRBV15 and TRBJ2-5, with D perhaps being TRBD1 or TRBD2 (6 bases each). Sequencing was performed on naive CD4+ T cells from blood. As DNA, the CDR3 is TGTGCCACTAGGAGGGGGGCCCAAGAGACCCAGTACTTC. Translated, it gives CATRRGAQETQYF.